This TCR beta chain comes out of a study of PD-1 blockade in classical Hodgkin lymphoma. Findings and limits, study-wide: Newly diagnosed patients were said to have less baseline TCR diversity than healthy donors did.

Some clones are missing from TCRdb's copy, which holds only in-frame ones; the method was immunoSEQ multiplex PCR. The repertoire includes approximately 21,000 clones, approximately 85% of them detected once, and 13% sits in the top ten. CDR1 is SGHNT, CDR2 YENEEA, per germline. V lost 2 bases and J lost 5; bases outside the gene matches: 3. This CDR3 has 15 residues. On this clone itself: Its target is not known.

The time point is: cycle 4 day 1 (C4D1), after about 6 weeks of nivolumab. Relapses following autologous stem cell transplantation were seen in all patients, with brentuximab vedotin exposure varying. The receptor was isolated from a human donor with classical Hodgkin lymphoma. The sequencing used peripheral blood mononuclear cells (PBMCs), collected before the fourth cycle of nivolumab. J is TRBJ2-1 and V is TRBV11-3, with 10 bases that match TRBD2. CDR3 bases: TGTGCCAGCAGCTTAACTAGCGGGGCCAACAATGAGCAGTTCTTC. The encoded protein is CASSLTSGANNEQFF.